This T cell receptor beta chain was sequenced in a study of T cell clonotyping in hematopoietic cell transplantation. Whole-study results and caveats: Few recipient clonotypes overlapped donors; over 95% were de novo at given depth.

This clone showed up just once. Its cognate antigen is unknown. As to time point: recipient sample about 28 days before transplant, after cytoreduction. TCRdb keeps only in-frame clones here, not all; method: immunoSEQ multiplex PCR. The sample consists of roughly 44,000 clones, 85% of them appearing once. This clonotype was sampled from a man aged 55 to 70 with acute myeloid leukemia. Some clones in this sample may be carry-over from other donors' samples. This specimen was peripheral blood mononuclear cells, taken before stem cell transplant.

CDR3 DNA: TGTGCCAGCAGTGAAGGGACTAGCGTTGAGACCCAGTACTTC. Encoded protein: CASSEGTSVETQYF. V gene TRBV2 combines with J gene TRBJ2-5, with 9 positions matching TRBD2. Looked up from germline, CDR1 is SNHLY and CDR2 is FYNNEI. The J segment lost 5 bases and the V segment lost 1 base, leaving 2 bases of the junction unmatched. The length of the CDR3 is 14 residues.